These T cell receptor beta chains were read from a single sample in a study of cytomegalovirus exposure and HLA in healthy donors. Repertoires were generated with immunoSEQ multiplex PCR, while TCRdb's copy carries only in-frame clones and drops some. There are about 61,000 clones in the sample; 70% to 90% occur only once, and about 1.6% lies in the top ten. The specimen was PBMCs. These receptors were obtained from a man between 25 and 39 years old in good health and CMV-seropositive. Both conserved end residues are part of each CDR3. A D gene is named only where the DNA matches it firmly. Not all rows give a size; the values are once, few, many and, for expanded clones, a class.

CASSLSTHPYNEQFF | TGTGCCAGCAGCCTTTCGACACACCCCTACAATGAGCAGTTCTTC | TRBJ2-1 | . | TRBV5-6 | .
CASSYSGGHAYNEQFF | TGTGCCAGCAGTTACTCTGGCGGTCATGCCTACAATGAGCAGTTCTTC | TRBJ2-1 | . | TRBV6-5 | .
CASSHGQGDYGYTF | TGTGCCAGCAGCCATGGACAGGGGGACTATGGCTACACCTTC | TRBJ1-2 | . | TRBV16 | TRBD1
CASSLGLAHNEQFF | TGCGCCAGCAGCTTGGGACTAGCCCACAATGAGCAGTTCTTC | TRBJ2-1 | . | TRBV5-1 | TRBD2
CSAGTVGEAFF | TGCAGCGCCGGGACAGTTGGTGAAGCTTTCTTT | TRBJ1-1 | . | TRBV29-1 | TRBD1
CASRQGIGQGLSAANVLTF | TGCGCCAGCAGACAAGGGATAGGACAGGGCCTCTCTGCGGCCAACGTCCTGACTTTC | TRBJ2-6 | . | TRBV4-1 | TRBD1
CASRALLTGKVGTEAFF | TGTGCCTCCCGAGCCCTTTTGACAGGGAAGGTGGGCACTGAAGCTTTCTTT | TRBJ1-1 | . | TRBV30 | TRBD1
CASSLYYEQYF | TGTGCCAGCAGCTTATACTACGAGCAGTACTTC | TRBJ2-7 | . | TRBV11-2 | .
CATSRVKPGSNQPQHF | TGTGCCACCAGCAGAGTGAAACCAGGGAGCAATCAGCCCCAGCATTTT | TRBJ1-5 | once | TRBV15 | .
CASSLVGAEQYF | TGCGCCAGCAGCTTGGTTGGGGCAGAGCAGTACTTC | TRBJ2-7 | . | TRBV5-1 | .
CASSLRGSTDTQYF | TGTGCCAGCAGCTTAAGGGGTTCTACAGATACGCAGTATTTT | TRBJ2-3 | . | TRBV7-9 | .
CASSPGWGQGNTIYF | TGCGCCAGCAGCCCTGGTTGGGGGCAGGGAAACACCATATATTTT | TRBJ1-3 | . | TRBV5-1 | .
CSVDGGRNGNTIYF | TGCAGCGTTGACGGAGGAAGGAATGGAAACACCATATATTTT | TRBJ1-3 | . | TRBV29-1 | .
CASSFNNYEQYF | TGTGCCAGCAGCTTTAATAACTACGAGCAGTACTTC | TRBJ2-7 | once | TRBV7-9 | .
CASSLGGRSSYEQYF | TGTGCCAGCAGCTTGGGGGGCAGGAGCTCCTACGAGCAGTACTTC | TRBJ2-7 | . | TRBV5-4 | .
CASSGWREDGYTF | TGTGCCAGCAGTGGGTGGAGGGAGGATGGCTACACCTTC | TRBJ1-2 | . | TRBV25-1 | .
CASSLAGTGGHGYTF | TGTGCCAGCAGCCTCGCAGGGACAGGCGGTCATGGCTACACCTTC | TRBJ1-2 | once | TRBV7-2 | TRBD1
CASSIRAGIVSYEQYF | TGTGCCAGTAGTATCCGGGCAGGGATCGTCTCCTACGAGCAGTACTTC | TRBJ2-7 | . | TRBV19 | .
CASGPGGFRGEQYF | TGTGCCAGCGGCCCCGGAGGATTTAGAGGCGAGCAGTACTTC | TRBJ2-7 | . | TRBV28 | .
CASSLRVGQGVNTEAFF | TGTGCCAGCAGCTTAAGGGTTGGACAGGGCGTGAACACTGAAGCTTTCTTT | TRBJ1-1 | once | TRBV11-3 | TRBD1
CASSESVRSSYEQYF | TGTGCCAGCAGTGAGTCCGTAAGGAGCTCCTACGAGCAGTACTTC | TRBJ2-7 | . | TRBV2 | .
CAWSGLAATEETQYF | TGTGCCTGGAGTGGCCTAGCGGCCACCGAAGAGACCCAGTACTTC | TRBJ2-5 | . | TRBV30 | TRBD2
CASSVGGLNQVEQYF | TGTGCCAGCAGCGTAGGTGGACTTAACCAGGTCGAGCAGTACTTC | TRBJ2-7 | . | TRBV9 | .
CASSQVGAFSGNTIYF | TGTGCCAGCAGCCAAGTAGGGGCCTTCTCTGGAAACACCATATATTTT | TRBJ1-3 | . | TRBV14 | .
CASSLATSGSHEQFF | TGTGCCAGCAGCTTAGCGACTAGCGGGAGCCATGAGCAGTTCTTC | TRBJ2-1 | . | TRBV13 | TRBD2
CASSPGLAGGQEQFF | TGTGCCAGCTCACCAGGGCTAGCGGGAGGACAGGAGCAGTTCTTC | TRBJ2-1 | . | TRBV18 | TRBD2
CASSLTPTSGRNEQFF | TGTGCCAGCAGCTTAACCCCGACTAGCGGGAGAAATGAGCAGTTCTTC | TRBJ2-1 | . | TRBV7-2 | TRBD2
CASSLVEEKLFF | TGTGCCAGCAGCTTGGTAGAGGAAAAACTGTTTTTT | TRBJ1-4 | . | TRBV5-8 | .
CASSLISGASDFTDTQYF | TGCGCCAGCAGCCTAATTTCCGGGGCTAGCGATTTCACAGATACGCAGTATTTT | TRBJ2-3 | . | TRBV5-1 | .
CASRRTSYEQYF | TGTGCCAGCAGGCGCACCTCCTACGAGCAGTACTTC | TRBJ2-7 | . | TRBV6-5 | .
CAWRSRGDSKEAFF | TGTGCCTGGAGATCCCGAGGGGACAGCAAAGAAGCTTTCTTT | TRBJ1-1 | . | TRBV30 | TRBD1
CAWSVGVTGLNTEAFF | TGTGCCTGGAGTGTCGGAGTGACAGGCTTGAACACTGAAGCTTTCTTT | TRBJ1-1 | . | TRBV30 | .
CASSLNREETQYF | TGTGCCAGCAGCTTAAACAGGGAAGAGACCCAGTACTTC | TRBJ2-5 | once | TRBV7-3 | .
CASRVSGRSSYNEQFF | TGTGCCAGCAGAGTCTCTGGGAGGAGCTCCTACAATGAGCAGTTCTTC | TRBJ2-1 | . | TRBV6-6 | .
CVSSLVPGNYGYTF | TGTGTCAGCAGCTTAGTACCAGGGAACTATGGCTACACCTTC | TRBJ1-2 | . | TRBV7-8 | .
CASSSGDSSSYEQYF | TGCGCCAGCAGCTCCGGGGACAGTTCTTCCTACGAGCAGTACTTC | TRBJ2-7 | . | TRBV5-1 | TRBD1
CASSRDRGIEQYF | TGTGCTAGCAGCCGGGACAGGGGGATCGAGCAGTACTTC | TRBJ2-7 | . | TRBV7-7 | TRBD1
CASSFLTAYSNQPQHF | TGTGCCAGCAGCTTTTTAACAGCTTATAGCAATCAGCCCCAGCATTTT | TRBJ1-5 | . | TRBV5-4 | .
CASSYSQGYEQYF | TGTGCCAGCAGTTACTCACAGGGGTACGAGCAGTACTTC | TRBJ2-7 | . | TRBV6-6 | TRBD1
CASRTGTGGAGTEAFF | TGTGCCAGTAGGACCGGGACAGGGGGCGCGGGCACTGAAGCTTTCTTT | TRBJ1-1 | . | TRBV19 | TRBD1
CASSYSGTSGQETQYF | TGTGCCAGCAGTTACTCGGGGACTAGCGGCCAAGAGACCCAGTACTTC | TRBJ2-5 | . | TRBV6-5 | TRBD2
CASSEIRTSGSYEQYF | TGTGCCAGCAGTGAAATAAGGACTAGCGGATCCTACGAGCAGTACTTC | TRBJ2-7 | . | TRBV6-1 | TRBD2
CASSEGRLGNEQFF | TGTGCCAGCAGTGAGGGGAGACTTGGCAATGAGCAGTTCTTC | TRBJ2-1 | . | TRBV2 | .
CASSLTGTNEKLFF | TGCGCCAGCAGCTTGACAGGGACTAATGAAAAACTGTTTTTT | TRBJ1-4 | . | TRBV5-1 | .
CASSLGTGVGEQYF | TGCGCCAGCAGCTTGGGGACGGGAGTAGGGGAGCAGTACTTC | TRBJ2-7 | few | TRBV5-1 | .
CASTPRTSGDTDTQYF | TGTGCCAGCACCCCGCGGACTAGCGGGGACACAGATACGCAGTATTTT | TRBJ2-3 | . | TRBV5-6 | TRBD2
CASSLGTSGSTRDTQYF | TGTGCCAGCAGCTTGGGGACTAGCGGGAGCACCCGAGATACGCAGTATTTT | TRBJ2-3 | . | TRBV5-6 | TRBD2